A single sample gave rise to the 27 T cell receptor beta chains below, sequenced in a study of T cells in localized non-small cell lung cancer. Assay used: immunoSEQ multiplex PCR; TCRdb lists only in-frame clones, some missing. The sample has about 33,000 clones, approximately 92% seen once. Source: peripheral blood, taken before any cancer treatment. The receptors originated from a female donor over 55 with stage I lung adenocarcinoma.

This CDR3 reads CASSNRQGGYEQYF. In nucleotides, the CDR3 is TGTGCCAGCAGCAATCGACAGGGAGGATACGAGCAGTACTTC. The J gene is TRBJ2-7, the V gene TRBV11-2, with TRBD1 as a possible D gene (7 bases). Per germline, CDR1 SGHAT and CDR2 FQNNGV. CDR3 length equals 14 residues. Trimming left V 5 bases short and J 4 bases short, with 15 bases between.

DNA of the CDR3: TGTGCCAGCAGGGGGAACAGGGGCTATGGCTACACCTTC. This sequence encodes CASRGNRGYGYTF. The chain links TRBV6-1 to TRBJ1-2; 7 nucleotides match TRBD1. Germline V gene sequence: CDR1 MNHNS, CDR2 SASEGT. With 6 bases clipped from V and 4 bases from J, the junction kept 5 bases outside the gene matches. The CDR3 is 13 residues long.

This clone was seen only once. This chain links TRBV28 with TRBJ1-5; D remains ambiguous. Trimming left V 4 bases short and J 7 bases short, with 11 bases between. This CDR3 region has 13 residues. Germline V gene lookup returns CDR1 MDHEN and CDR2 SYDVKM. Here the CDR3 reads CASSSQHGQPQHF. DNA of the CDR3: TGTGCCAGCAGTTCGCAACATGGGCAGCCCCAGCATTTT.

The chain is built from TRBV27 and TRBJ1-1, with D unclear. The CDR3 length is 16 residues. Germline CDR1 reads MNHEY; CDR2 reads SMNVEV (reference sequence). Trimming left V 0 bases short and J 3 bases short, with 14 bases between. CDR3 in amino acids: CASSLSVLGVDTEAFF. The CDR3 coding sequence is TGTGCCAGCAGTTTATCAGTCCTCGGGGTGGACACTGAAGCTTTCTTT.

In this sample, this clone turned up a few times. The chain has TRBV5-1 and TRBJ2-5; 12 bases line up with TRBD2. J was trimmed by 4 bases and V by 4 bases; bases with no gene match: 8. Germline V gene lookup returns CDR1 SGHRS and CDR2 YFSETQ. The CDR3 has 16 residues. CDR3 region: CASSDPTSGGGETQYF. The DNA of the CDR3 is TGCGCCAGCAGCGACCCGACTAGCGGGGGCGGAGAGACCCAGTACTTC.

The rearrangement joins TRBV5-1 to TRBJ2-2, with D perhaps TRBD1 (6 bases). V lost 5 bases and J lost 2, with 13 bases in between. Germline V gene sequence: CDR1 SGHRS, CDR2 YFSETQ. The CDR3 totals 15 residues. The CDR3 region is CASSFGQTNTGELFF. In DNA, the CDR3 is TGCGCCAGCAGTTTTGGACAGACTAACACCGGGGAGCTGTTTTTT.

J is TRBJ2-2 and V is TRBV5-1; TRBD1 matches at 8 bases. This CDR3 region has 16 residues. Germline CDR1 reads SGHRS; CDR2 reads YFSETQ. Trimming cost V 1 base and J 3 bases; bases outside gene matches: 5. The DNA for the CDR3 is TGCGCCAGCAGCTTGCCCGGACAGGGTCACACCGGGGAGCTGTTTTTT. Its translation is CASSLPGQGHTGELFF. The full variable domain, its missing parts supplied by reference TRBV5-1 and TRBJ2-2, is KAGVTQTPRYLIKTRGQQVTLSCSPISGHRSVSWYQQTPGQGLQFLFEYFSETQRNKGNFPGRFSGRQFSNSRSEMNVSTLELGDSALYLCASSLPGQGHTGELFFGEGSRLTVL.

The V and J genes are TRBV25-1 and TRBJ1-2, with no clear D. This CDR3 contains 13 residues. Germline V gene sequence: CDR1 MGHDK, CDR2 SYGVNS. Trimming cost V 5 bases and J 4 bases, with 11 bases left between them. CDR3 nucleotide sequence: TGTGCCAGCAGTCCCGAGAACTCCTATGGCTACACCTTC. It yields the protein CASSPENSYGYTF.

This chain joins TRBV10-3 and TRBJ2-3; D unclear. Trimming left V 8 bases short and J 4 bases short, with 10 bases between. This CDR3 comprises 12 residues. Germline loops: CDR1 ENHRY, CDR2 SYGVKD. The CDR3 nucleotides are TGTGCCATCTTAGGCCTGTCAGATACGCAGTATTTT. Residues: CAILGLSDTQYF.

V gene TRBV7-9 combines with J gene TRBJ1-1; 10 bases fit TRBD1. V trimming: 1 base; J trimming: 0 bases; junction bases outside the gene matches: 11. This CDR3 contains 19 residues. CDR1 and CDR2 from the germline V gene are SEHNR and FQNEAQ (reference sequence). The CDR3 is CASSLGMGQGPSMNTEAFF. As DNA, the CDR3 is TGTGCCAGCAGCTTAGGGATGGGACAGGGGCCGAGCATGAACACTGAAGCTTTCTTT.

The rearrangement joins TRBV7-9 to TRBJ1-4; 8 nucleotides line up with TRBD1. The CDR3 contains 16 residues. Germline loops: CDR1 SEHNR, CDR2 FQNEAQ (reference sequence). V shed 3 bases and J 3 bases; nucleotides not matched to a gene: 6. For the CDR3, the DNA is TGTGCCAGCAGCTTCCGACAGGGGCAGTCTAATGAAAAACTGTTTTTT. Its translation is CASSFRQGQSNEKLFF.

V gene TRBV19 combines with J gene TRBJ1-3; possible D gene TRBD1, 5 bases. Germline CDR1 reads LNHDA; CDR2 reads SQIVND (reference sequence). V lost 5 bases, J lost 0 bases, and 11 bases lay in between. The CDR3 is made up of 15 amino acids. The CDR3 loop reads CASSATVYSGNTIYF. DNA of the CDR3: TGTGCCAGTAGTGCGACAGTTTACTCTGGAAACACCATATATTTT.

V and J are TRBV7-9 and TRBJ1-1; TRBD1 agrees at 10 bases. V dropped 8 bases and J dropped 3; count of bases not matched to a gene: 3. CDR1 SEHNR and CDR2 FQNEAQ come from the germline V gene (reference sequence). The CDR3 covers 13 residues. CDR3 protein: CASAGQGYTEAFF. CDR3 bases: TGTGCCAGCGCGGGACAGGGGTACACTGAAGCTTTCTTT.

V is TRBV11-2 and J is TRBJ1-2; 8 bases are shared with TRBD1. Germline lookup yields CDR1 SGHAT and CDR2 FQNNGV. V trimming: 1 base; J trimming: 6 bases; junction bases outside the gene matches: 1. This CDR3 is 13 amino acids long. CDR3 amino acids: CASSLGTGNGYTF. The CDR3 nucleotides read TGTGCCAGCAGCTTAGGGACAGGGAATGGCTACACCTTC.

This chain joins TRBV6-6 and TRBJ1-6; D gene uncertain. This CDR3 spans 13 amino acids. V was cut by 6 bases and J by 10 bases, with 13 bases left in between. In germline, CDR1 is MNHNY, CDR2 SVGAGI (reference sequence). In nucleotides, the CDR3 is TGTGCCAGCAGAGGCACTGACGTGTCACCCCTCCACTTT. As protein: CASRGTDVSPLHF.

V usage is TRBV7-2 and J usage is TRBJ1-1; D may be TRBD1 (6 bases). From germline, CDR1 is SGHTA and CDR2 FQGNSA. This CDR3 region has 13 residues. Trimming shortened V by 3 bases and J by 8 bases, and 13 bases separated the two germline ends. The CDR3, as DNA: TGTGCCAGCAGCTTCCGAGCCCAGGGGGAAGCTTTCTTT. Translated: CASSFRAQGEAFF.

This CDR3 reads CASNPPATNEKLFF. CDR3 DNA sequence: TGTGCCAGCAACCCACCCGCAACTAATGAAAAACTGTTTTTT. The chain employs TRBV6-1 and TRBJ1-4, with D unresolved. The CDR3 runs 14 residues. Trimming pared 7 bases from V and 0 bases from J, leaving 9 bases between. Germline CDR1 MNHNS, CDR2 SASEGT.

The chain recombines TRBV28 with TRBJ1-3, with D unclear. The CDR3 spans 15 residues. V lost 9 bases and J lost 0, with 15 bases in between. Germline loops: CDR1 MDHEN, CDR2 SYDVKM. CDR3 coding DNA: TGTGCCAGTTCCGACCGGCCAGGCTCTGGAAACACCATATATTTT. This gives the protein CASSDRPGSGNTIYF.

This clone was seen only once. The rearrangement joins TRBV4-2 to TRBJ1-2; a possible D gene is TRBD1 (6 bases). Germline assignment: CDR1 LGHNA and CDR2 YNFKEQ. There are 17 residues in the CDR3. The V gene lost 1 base and the J gene lost 5 bases, with 20 bases spanning the gap. In DNA, the CDR3 is TGTGCCAGCAGCCAAGTTGGCAGGGGATGGAGGAAGTATGGCTACACCTTC. Translation: CASSQVGRGWRKYGYTF.

V usage is TRBV6-5 and J usage is TRBJ1-3, with TRBD1 matching over 7 bases. V lost 2 bases to trimming and J lost 3 bases; unmatched junction nucleotides: 4. The CDR3 loop spans 15 amino acids. The germline V gene encodes CDR1 MNHEY and CDR2 SVGAGI. CDR3 coding DNA: TGTGCCAGCAGTTACCAGGGGGAAGGTGGAAACACCATATATTTT. As protein: CASSYQGEGGNTIYF.

This clone appeared a single time. V usage is TRBV25-1 and J usage is TRBJ1-1; tentative D call: TRBD1 (6 bases). Per germline, CDR1 MGHDK and CDR2 SYGVNS. Trimming took 1 base from V and 8 from J, leaving 11 bases between them. The CDR3 is made up of 13 amino acids. This chain's CDR3 is CASSEFLTGEAFF. CDR3 DNA sequence: TGTGCCAGCAGTGAATTTCTAACAGGGGAAGCTTTCTTT.

The rearrangement uses TRBV5-1 and TRBJ2-5, with 7 bases that match TRBD2. The CDR3 contains 14 residues. In germline, CDR1 is SGHRS, CDR2 YFSETQ. The V gene end was trimmed by 6 bases and the J gene end by 4 bases; junction bases not matched to a gene: 9. The CDR3, as DNA: TGCGCCAGCACTGCCGGGACTACCGCAGAGACCCAGTACTTC. Its translation is CASTAGTTAETQYF.

This chain's CDR3 is CASSQSNLLDNEKLFF. The CDR3 DNA sequence: TGTGCCAGCAGCCAATCGAATCTGCTTGATAATGAAAAACTGTTTTTT. The gene calls are TRBV4-2 and TRBJ1-4; D is unresolved. Deletions cut 2 bases from V and 4 bases from J, with 14 bases between. Germline lookup yields CDR1 LGHNA and CDR2 YNFKEQ. The CDR3 has 16 residues.

V usage is TRBV5-8 and J usage is TRBJ1-6; no reliable D call. The germline V gene has CDR1 SGHTS and CDR2 YDEGEE. The CDR3 sequence is 12 residues long. The ends were cut back, 3 bases at V and 7 bases at J, with 5 bases in the middle. The CDR3 nucleotides read TGTGCCAGCAGCTCGGGGAATTCACCCCTCCACTTT. Residues: CASSSGNSPLHF.

This chain uses TRBV5-1 with TRBJ2-1; 9 nucleotides match TRBD2. The CDR3 has 16 residues. CDR1 is SGHRS, CDR2 YFSETQ, per germline. Trimming cost V 2 bases and J 7 bases; bases outside gene matches: 10. The CDR3 nucleotides are TGCGCCAGCAGCTTAGCGGGAGCGGGGGGTTCGAATGAGCAGTTCTTC. Translation gives CASSLAGAGGSNEQFF.

The rearrangement links TRBV5-4 to TRBJ2-3; 8 bases fit TRBD2. Losses at the gene ends were 4 bases for V and 0 bases for J; bases not matched to a gene: 7. Germline-derived CDR1 and CDR2 are SGHNT and YYREEE (reference sequence). The length of the CDR3 is 16 residues. CDR3 region: CASSHNTGGSTDTQYF. The CDR3 nucleotides are TGTGCCAGCAGCCATAATACGGGGGGGAGCACAGATACGCAGTATTTT. The full variable domain, rest sourced from reference TRBV5-4 and TRBJ2-3, is ETGVTQSPTHLIKTRGQQVTLRCSSQSGHNTVSWYQQALGQGPQFIFQYYREEENGRGNFPPRFSGLQFPNYSSELNVNALELDDSALYLCASSHNTGGSTDTQYFGPGTRLTVL.

As DNA, the CDR3 is TGTGCCAGCAGCCCGGGACAGGGAAGCACAGATACGCAGTATTTT. Its protein product is CASSPGQGSTDTQYF. The chain links TRBV4-2 to TRBJ2-3; the match to TRBD1 covers 9 bases. Germline V CDR1 and CDR2: LGHNA, YNFKEQ. The CDR3 totals 15 residues. Trimming removed 4 bases from V and 0 bases from J; junction bases left unmatched: 2.